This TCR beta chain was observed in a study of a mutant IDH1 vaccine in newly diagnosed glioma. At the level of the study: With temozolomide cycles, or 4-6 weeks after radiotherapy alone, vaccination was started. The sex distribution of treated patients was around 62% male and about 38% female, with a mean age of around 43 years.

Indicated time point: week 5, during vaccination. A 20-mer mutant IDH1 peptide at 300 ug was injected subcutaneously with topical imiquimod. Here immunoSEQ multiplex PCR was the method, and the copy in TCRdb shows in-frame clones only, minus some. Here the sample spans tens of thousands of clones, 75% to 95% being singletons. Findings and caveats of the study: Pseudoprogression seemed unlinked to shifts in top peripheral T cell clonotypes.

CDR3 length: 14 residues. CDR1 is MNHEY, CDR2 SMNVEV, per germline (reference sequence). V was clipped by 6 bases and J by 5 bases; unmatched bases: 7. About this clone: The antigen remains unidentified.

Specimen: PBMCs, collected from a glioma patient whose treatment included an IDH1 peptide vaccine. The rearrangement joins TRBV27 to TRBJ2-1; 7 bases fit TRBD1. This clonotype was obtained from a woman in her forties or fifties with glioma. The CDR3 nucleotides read TGTGCCAGCAGAACAGGGGTGGCTCACAATGAGCAGTTCTTC. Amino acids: CASRTGVAHNEQFF.